This is a list of T cell receptor beta chains from one sample in a study of tumor-infiltrating lymphocytes in oesophageal squamous cell carcinoma. TCRdb re-derived calls from the PCR reads in MiXCR, one entry per CDR3 protein. The repertoire includes 6,000 or so distinct CDR3 sequences, about 15% of them detected once, and about a quarter sits in the top ten. The sequencing input was normal esophageal tissue next to the tumor. The receptors stem from a male donor with esophageal squamous cell carcinoma. CDR3s include the opening cysteine and the closing phenylalanine or tryptophan. A D gene is named only where the DNA matches it firmly. Not every row has a clone size; where given, it reads once, few, many or a size class.

TRBJ1-1 TRBV28 few . CASRDPGGAFF TGTGCCAGCAGGGACCCGGGGGGCGCTTTCTTT
TRBJ1-1 TRBV19 . . CASSTLAENTEAFF TGTGCCAGTAGTACACTAGCGGAGAACACTGAAGCTTTCTTT
TRBJ1-2 TRBV27 . TRBD1 CASSRGTGSIRGGYTF TGTGCCAGCAGCCGCGGGACAGGGTCGATCCGCGGTGGCTACACCTTC
TRBJ1-1 TRBV9 few TRBD1 CASSVGGQGDRPNTEAFF TGTGCCAGCAGCGTAGGAGGCCAGGGGGACAGGCCTAACACTGAAGCTTTCTTT
TRBJ1-2 TRBV28 many . CASSQGSVGYTF TGTGCCAGCAGTCAAGGGAGCGTAGGCTACACCTTC
TRBJ1-5 TRBV27 . TRBD1 CASSRQGYQPQHF TGTGCCAGCAGTAGACAGGGCTATCAGCCCCAGCATTTT
TRBJ2-2 TRBV5-1 few TRBD1 CASSLDRGGTGELFF TGCGCCAGCAGCCTGGACAGGGGAGGCACCGGGGAGCTGTTTTTT
TRBJ1-1 TRBV2 many TRBD1 CASTRTGNGNTEAFF TGTGCCAGCACGAGGACAGGGAACGGGAACACTGAAGCTTTCTTT
TRBJ2-3 TRBV20-1 . . CSARDRRNPSTDTQYF TGCAGTGCTAGGGATCGACGGAATCCTAGCACAGATACGCAGTATTTT
TRBJ1-1 TRBV6-1 many TRBD1 CASSGTGTEAFF TGTGCCAGCAGTGGGACAGGCACTGAAGCTTTCTTT
TRBJ2-3 TRBV5-6 many . CASSFASRDTQYF TGTGCCAGCAGCTTTGCTTCCAGGGATACGCAGTATTTT
TRBJ2-1 TRBV27 medium-sized . CASSLFGGAYEQFF TGTGCCAGCAGTTTATTTGGGGGCGCGTATGAGCAGTTCTTC
TRBJ2-7 TRBV5-1 few . CASSLGGVRVYEQYF TGCGCCAGCAGCTTGGGAGGCGTCCGGGTTTACGAGCAGTACTTC
TRBJ2-2 TRBV2 few TRBD2 CASSESGGTGELFF TGTGCCAGCAGTGAATCGGGGGGCACCGGGGAGCTGTTTTTT
TRBJ2-3 TRBV7-3 medium-sized TRBD1 CASSYRTGGTQYF TGTGCCAGCAGCTATCGGACAGGGGGTACGCAGTATTTT
TRBJ1-1 TRBV5-6 . . CASSLGQTEAFF TGTGCCAGCAGCTTGGGACAGACTGAAGCTTTCTTT
TRBJ2-7 TRBV24-1 many TRBD2 CATSDSTTGGIYEQYF TGTGCCACCAGTGATTCCACCACGGGAGGGATCTACGAGCAGTACTTC
TRBJ2-1 TRBV6-1 many . CASSLRTDYNEQFF TGTGCCAGCAGTTTAAGGACAGACTACAATGAGCAGTTCTTC
TRBJ2-1 TRBV6-1 medium-sized . CASSAPDEATNEQFF TGTGCCAGCAGCGCCCCGGATGAGGCCACCAATGAGCAGTTCTTC
TRBJ2-7 TRBV6-1 medium-sized . CATGKGGRYEQYF TGTGCCACCGGAAAAGGGGGGCGCTACGAGCAGTACTTC
TRBJ1-1 TRBV19 . TRBD1 CASSIGGTGWSEAFF TGTGCCAGTAGTATAGGGGGGACAGGGTGGTCTGAAGCTTTCTTT
TRBJ2-2 TRBV28 many . CASSFPGITGELFF TGTGCCAGCAGTTTTCCCGGGATCACCGGGGAGCTGTTTTTT
TRBJ1-2 TRBV12-3/TRBV12-4 medium-sized . CASSEAWGINYGYTF TGTGCCAGCAGTGAGGCATGGGGGATCAACTATGGCTACACCTTC
TRBJ2-7 TRBV7-8 medium-sized TRBD1 CASSSGQGPPLHF TGTGCCAGCAGCTCAGGACAGGGTCCACCCCTCCACTTC
TRBJ2-7 TRBV12-3/TRBV12-4 medium-sized . CASSLPYEQYF TGTGCCAGCAGCCTTCCCTACGAGCAGTACTTC
TRBJ1-3 TRBV7-6 many . CASSLSVSWGSSGNTIYF TGTGCCAGCAGCTTATCGGTTTCTTGGGGGAGCTCTGGAAACACCATATATTTT
TRBJ2-7 TRBV6-1 many TRBD2 CASGGRGALHEQYF TGTGCCAGCGGCGGGCGGGGGGCCCTCCACGAGCAGTACTTC
TRBJ2-5 TRBV3-1 . TRBD1 CASSQEGQGRETQYF TGTGCCAGCAGCCAAGAAGGACAGGGGAGGGAGACCCAGTACTTC
TRBJ2-3 TRBV19 . TRBD1 CASSIVLGTGIGYNSPLHF TGTGCCAGTAGTATAGTTCTTGGGACAGGCATAGGGTATAATTCACCCCTCCACTTC
TRBJ2-1 TRBV11-2 many TRBD2 CASSFAGGHNEQFF TGTGCCAGCAGCTTCGCGGGGGGGCACAATGAGCAGTTCTTC
TRBJ2-2 TRBV19 . . CASSIDFRDIGVTGELFF TGTGCCAGTAGTATAGATTTCCGGGACATAGGAGTCACCGGGGAGCTGTTTTTT
TRBJ2-1 TRBV28 many . CASSDTADEQFF TGTGCCAGCAGTGATACGGCTGATGAGCAGTTCTTC
TRBJ2-1 TRBV6-6 medium-sized TRBD1 CASSYGTGYNEQFF TGTGCCAGCAGTTACGGGACAGGCTACAATGAGCAGTTCTTC
TRBJ1-2 TRBV27 . . CASSLEGRPYNYGYTF TGTGCCAGCAGTTTAGAGGGCAGACCTTATAACTATGGCTACACCTTC
TRBJ2-5 TRBV5-1 . TRBD1 CASSLAVRGRETQYF TGCGCCAGCAGCTTGGCGGTCAGGGGGCGAGAGACCCAGTACTTC
TRBJ1-2 TRBV5-1 many . CASSLPGSGYTF TGCGCCAGCAGCTTGCCGGGGTCTGGCTACACCTTC
TRBJ2-1 TRBV10-3 many TRBD2 CAISEWTSGGNEQFF TGTGCCATCAGTGAGTGGACTAGCGGGGGAAACGAGCAGTTCTTC
TRBJ2-2 TRBV27 many TRBD2 CASRRLAVGELFF TGTGCCAGCAGGAGACTAGCGGTCGGGGAGCTGTTTTTT
TRBJ2-7 TRBV7-9 many . CASKKSTGSGEQYF TGTGCCAGCAAAAAGAGTACGGGTTCGGGCGAGCAGTACTTC
TRBJ2-1 TRBV7-2 medium-sized TRBD1 CASSTRTGANSPLHF TGTGCCAGCAGCACCAGGACAGGGGCCAATTCACCCCTCCACTTC